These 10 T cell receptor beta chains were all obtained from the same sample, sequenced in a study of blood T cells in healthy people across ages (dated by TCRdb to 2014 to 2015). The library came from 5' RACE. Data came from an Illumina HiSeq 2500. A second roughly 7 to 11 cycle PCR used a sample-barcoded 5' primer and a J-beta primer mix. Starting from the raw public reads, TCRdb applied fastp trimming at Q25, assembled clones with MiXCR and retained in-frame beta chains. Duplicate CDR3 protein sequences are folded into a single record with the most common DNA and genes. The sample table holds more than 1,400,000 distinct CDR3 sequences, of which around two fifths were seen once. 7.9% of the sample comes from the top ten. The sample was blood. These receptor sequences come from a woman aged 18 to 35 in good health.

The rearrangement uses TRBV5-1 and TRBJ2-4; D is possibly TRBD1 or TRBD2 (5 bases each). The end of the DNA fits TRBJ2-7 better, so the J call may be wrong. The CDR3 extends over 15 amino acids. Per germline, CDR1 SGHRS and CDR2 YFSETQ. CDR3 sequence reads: CASSLGEPPSYEQYF. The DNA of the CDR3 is TGCGCCAGCAGCTTAGGGGAGCCCCCTTCGTACGAGCAGTACTTC.

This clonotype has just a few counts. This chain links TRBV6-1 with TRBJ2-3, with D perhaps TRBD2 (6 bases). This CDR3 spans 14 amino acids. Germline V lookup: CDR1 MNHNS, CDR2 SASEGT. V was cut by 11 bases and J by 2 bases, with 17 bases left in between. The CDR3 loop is CAGGLGQFTDTQYF. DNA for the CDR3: TGTGCCGGGGGGTTGGGCCAGTTCACAGATACGCAGTATTTT.

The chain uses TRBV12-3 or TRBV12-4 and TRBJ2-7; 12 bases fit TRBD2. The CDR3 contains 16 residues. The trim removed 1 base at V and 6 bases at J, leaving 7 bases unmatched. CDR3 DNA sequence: TGTGCCAGCAGTTTAGGCTCTAGCGGGGGGGCATCCGAGCAGTACTTC. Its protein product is CASSLGSSGGASEQYF.

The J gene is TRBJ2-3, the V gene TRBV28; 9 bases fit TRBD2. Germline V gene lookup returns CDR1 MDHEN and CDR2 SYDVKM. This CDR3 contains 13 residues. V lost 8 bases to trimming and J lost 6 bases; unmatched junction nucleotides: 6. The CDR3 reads CASGSGGRDTQYF. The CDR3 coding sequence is TGTGCCAGCGGGAGCGGGGGGCGTGATACGCAGTATTTT.

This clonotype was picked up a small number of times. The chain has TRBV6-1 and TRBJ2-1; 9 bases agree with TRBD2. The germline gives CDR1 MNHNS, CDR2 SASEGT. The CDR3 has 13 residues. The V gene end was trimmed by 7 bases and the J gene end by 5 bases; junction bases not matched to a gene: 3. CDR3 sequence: CASTAGGDNEQFF. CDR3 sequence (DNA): TGTGCCAGCACGGCGGGGGGGGACAATGAGCAGTTCTTC.

In DNA form, the CDR3 reads TGTGCCAGCAGCTTAGCCTCATCCGGGACTAGCGGGCACGAGCAGTACTTC. Amino acids: CASSLASSGTSGHEQYF. The chain carries TRBV7-9 and TRBJ2-7; 12 bases are a match to TRBD2. Germline values: CDR1 SEHNR, CDR2 FQNEAQ (reference sequence). The trim removed 0 bases at V and 5 bases at J, leaving 8 bases unmatched. This CDR3 is 17 amino acids long.

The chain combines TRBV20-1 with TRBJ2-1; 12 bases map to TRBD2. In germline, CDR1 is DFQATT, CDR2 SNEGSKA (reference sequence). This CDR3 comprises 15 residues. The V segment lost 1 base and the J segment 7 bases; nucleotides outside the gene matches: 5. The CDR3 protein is CSARATGTSGNEQFF. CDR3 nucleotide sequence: TGCAGTGCTAGAGCCACCGGGACTAGCGGGAATGAGCAGTTCTTC.

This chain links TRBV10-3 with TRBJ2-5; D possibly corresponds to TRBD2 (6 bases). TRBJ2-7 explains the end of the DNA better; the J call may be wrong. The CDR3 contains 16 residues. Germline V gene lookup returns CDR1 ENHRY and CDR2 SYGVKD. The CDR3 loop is CAISEPVRRGGDEQYF. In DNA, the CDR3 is TGTGCCATCAGTGAGCCGGTCCGGCGGGGTGGGGACGAGCAGTACTTC.

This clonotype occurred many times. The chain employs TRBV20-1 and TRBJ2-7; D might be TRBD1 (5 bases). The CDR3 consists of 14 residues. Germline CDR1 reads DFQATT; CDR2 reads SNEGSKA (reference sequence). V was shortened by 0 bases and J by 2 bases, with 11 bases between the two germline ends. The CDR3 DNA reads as TGCAGTGCTAGAGATTCGACAGCTACCTACGAGCAGTACTTC. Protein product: CSARDSTATYEQYF.

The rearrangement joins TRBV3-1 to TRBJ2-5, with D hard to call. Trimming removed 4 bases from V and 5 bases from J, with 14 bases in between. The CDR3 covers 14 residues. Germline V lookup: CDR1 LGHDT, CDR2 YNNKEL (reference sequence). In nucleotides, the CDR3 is TGTGCCAGCAGCCGCCCCTTGGTGGGGGAGACCCAGTACTTC. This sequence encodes CASSRPLVGETQYF.